This T cell receptor (beta chain) was retrieved from a study of T cells in narcolepsy. Study details: Patients with NT1 or NT2 and healthy control donors were enrolled. Study-level findings and limits: Autoreactive HCRT-specific and TRIB2-specific clonotypes were marked in same-patient CSF-versus-blood CD4+ comparisons. Autoreactive clone sequences were missing from some blood memory CD4+ repertoires. Autoreactive clonotypes reportedly recurred in blood of same and different patients, not controls.

This clone was detected only a few times. Its target is unknown. V lost 5 bases and J 5 bases, leaving 24 bases between the germline ends. This CDR3 has 18 amino acids. Germline V gives CDR1 SEHNR, CDR2 FQNEAQ (reference sequence). Generated by immunoSEQ multiplex PCR, the TCRdb table keeps only in-frame clones and is missing some. Found here are just under 30,000 clones, around 87% of them singletons; the top ten hold about 0.88%. The sample was memory (CD45RA-) CD4+ T cells from blood. The rearrangement joins TRBV7-9 to TRBJ1-4, with D maybe TRBD1 (6 bases). This TCR came from a human donor in good health. CDR3 sequence: CASSRAVQRTDLNEKLFF. The CDR3 nucleotides read TGTGCCAGCAGCCGCGCGGTCCAAAGGACAGACCTGAATGAAAAACTGTTTTTT.